A single sample is the source of the 29 T cell receptor beta chains below, sequenced in a study of T cell changes during pregnancy in multiple sclerosis. Sequencing was performed with immunoSEQ multiplex PCR; in TCRdb, only in-frame clones are kept and a portion is missing. The data show approximately 90,000 clones, approximately 90% seen once. The material sequenced was peripheral blood, taken before pregnancy. Receptor source: a female donor with multiple sclerosis, enrolled in a pregnancy study.

The chain links TRBV4-2 to TRBJ2-7, with 8 bases lining up with TRBD1. This CDR3 has 18 residues. The germline gives CDR1 LGHNA, CDR2 YNFKEQ. J gave up 0 bases and V 0 bases, and 10 bases lay outside the gene matches. CDR3 nucleotide sequence: TGTGCCAGCAGCCAAGAATACTCGACAGGGGCCTTCTCCTACGAGCAGTACTTC. It codes for CASSQEYSTGAFSYEQYF.

The chain carries TRBV5-4 and TRBJ1-4; 7 bases fit TRBD1. This CDR3 comprises 14 residues. Germline V lookup: CDR1 SGHNT, CDR2 YYREEE (reference sequence). Trimming removed 6 bases from V and 4 bases from J; junction bases left unmatched: 6. For the CDR3, the DNA is TGTGCCAGCACTACGGACAGGCTTAATGAAAAACTGTTTTTT. Translated: CASTTDRLNEKLFF.

The chain uses TRBV5-4 and TRBJ2-2; 8 bases align to TRBD2. CDR3 size: 18 residues. V gave up 4 bases and J gave up 4 bases; unmatched junction bases: 15. Germline assignment: CDR1 SGHNT and CDR2 YYREEE (reference sequence). The CDR3 DNA sequence: TGTGCCAGCAGCAGGGCCATAGGGAGCGGGAGCACCACCGGGGAGCTGTTTTTT. Its translation is CASSRAIGSGSTTGELFF.

This rearrangement joins TRBV6-6 to TRBJ2-7; perhaps TRBD2 as D (5 bases). Germline CDR1 MNHNY, CDR2 SVGAGI (reference sequence). V lost 8 bases and J lost 7, with 12 bases in between. The CDR3 covers 11 residues. CDR3 nucleotide sequence: TGTGCCAGCGGCGACACGGGGGAGCAGTACTTC. Residues: CASGDTGEQYF.

The chain joins TRBV2 to TRBJ2-5; 16 bases agree with TRBD2. The CDR3 length is 18 residues. V was clipped by 1 base and J by 4 bases; unmatched bases: 6. Germline loops: CDR1 SNHLY, CDR2 FYNNEI. CDR3 DNA: TGTGCCAGCAGTGAAGGGGGACTAGCGGGGGGGCCGGGAGAGACCCAGTACTTC. Amino acid sequence: CASSEGGLAGGPGETQYF.

The chain combines TRBV2 with TRBJ2-2; a possible D gene is TRBD2 (5 bases). V was clipped by 7 bases and J by 1 base, with 10 bases between them. The germline CDR1 and CDR2 sequences are SNHLY and FYNNEI. The CDR3 spans 14 residues. The CDR3 DNA reads TGTGCCAGCAAAAAAGCGGTGAACACCGGGGAGCTGTTTTTT. This codes for CASKKAVNTGELFF.

This clone showed up just once. The chain joins TRBV5-1 to TRBJ2-7; 9 nucleotides line up with TRBD1. The CDR3 extends over 15 amino acids. Per germline, CDR1 SGHRS and CDR2 YFSETQ. Trimming removed 4 bases from V and 3 bases from J; junction bases left unmatched: 8. The CDR3 loop is CASSPRTGAGYEQYF. CDR3 DNA sequence: TGCGCCAGCAGCCCCCGGACAGGGGCAGGCTACGAGCAGTACTTC.

The J gene is TRBJ1-1, the V gene TRBV18; TRBD1 aligns across 7 bases. The CDR3 covers 15 residues. Trimming at V came to 2 bases and at J to 3 bases, leaving 6 bases not matched to a gene. Per the germline V gene, CDR1 is KGHSH and CDR2 is LQKENI. Here the CDR3 DNA reads TGTGCCAGCTCACCATCGACAGGGATCGACACTGAAGCTTTCTTT. It is translated as CASSPSTGIDTEAFF.

The chain recombines TRBV11-3 with TRBJ2-6, with no clear D. Trimming took off 8 bases at V and 0 bases at J, with 5 bases between the two ends. This CDR3 is built from 13 residues. Germline lookup yields CDR1 SGHNT and CDR2 YENEEA. In DNA form, the CDR3 reads TGTGCCAGCGGCCGCTCTGGGGCCAACGTCCTGACTTTC. Translation gives CASGRSGANVLTF.

This sequence joins TRBV9 and TRBJ2-1; 10 nucleotides line up with TRBD2. Germline lookup yields CDR1 SGDLS and CDR2 YYNGEE. The CDR3 totals 15 residues. Unmatched junction bases numbered 4, after V lost 0 bases and J lost 7 bases. The CDR3 here is CASSVGAGGPNEQFF. Written as DNA, the CDR3 is TGTGCCAGCAGCGTAGGAGCGGGAGGGCCGAATGAGCAGTTCTTC.

This chain connects TRBV6-6 to TRBJ2-3; 10 bases are shared with TRBD2. The V gene's germline CDR1 is MNHNY and CDR2 SVGAGI (reference sequence). J lost 5 bases, V lost 4 bases, and 6 bases had no gene match. The CDR3 runs to 15 residues. CDR3 in DNA: TGTGCCAGCAGTTCTAGCGGGAGTGATGTAGATACGCAGTATTTT. Its protein product is CASSSSGSDVDTQYF.

The chain recombines TRBV7-9 with TRBJ2-1, with TRBD2 identical over 16 bases. CDR3 length equals 13 residues. The V segment lost 8 bases and the J segment 8 bases; nucleotides outside the gene matches: 0. CDR1 is SEHNR, CDR2 FQNEAQ, per germline (reference sequence). The DNA for the CDR3 is TGTGCCAGCGGGACTAGCGGGAGGGATGAGCAGTTCTTC. Its protein product is CASGTSGRDEQFF.

J is TRBJ2-7 and V is TRBV2; 7 positions match TRBD1. V lost 7 bases to trimming and J lost 6 bases; unmatched junction nucleotides: 12. In germline, CDR1 is SNHLY, CDR2 FYNNEI. The CDR3 has 14 amino acids. The DNA for the CDR3 is TGTGCCAGCAATCTAGGGACAGCTATCTCCGAGCAGTACTTC. Amino acid sequence: CASNLGTAISEQYF.

The genes are TRBV6-1 and TRBJ1-5, with TRBD1 as a possible D gene (5 bases). The CDR3 covers 15 residues. Deletions cut 9 bases from V and 4 bases from J, with 19 bases between. Germline values: CDR1 MNHNS, CDR2 SASEGT. Here the CDR3 reads CASLQGSIGNQPQHF. The DNA for the CDR3 is TGTGCCAGTCTTCAGGGTTCTATAGGAAATCAGCCCCAGCATTTT.

The CDR3 region is CASSTGEQFF. Here the CDR3 DNA reads TGTGCCAGCAGCACAGGGGAGCAGTTCTTC. The gene calls are TRBV7-9 and TRBJ2-1; TRBD1 is a possible D gene (6 bases). Germline CDR1 SEHNR, CDR2 FQNEAQ (reference sequence). Trimming removed 5 bases at V and 10 bases at J, with 6 bases between. The CDR3 loop spans 10 amino acids.

This chain links TRBV5-1 with TRBJ2-3; 12 nucleotides line up with TRBD2. V was pared by 1 base and J by 0 bases, with 6 bases of the junction left unmatched. Germline V gene data show CDR1 as SGHRS and CDR2 as YFSETQ. The CDR3 is made up of 18 amino acids. CDR3 DNA: TGCGCCAGCAGCTTGAGACTAGCGGGGGCCTTCAGCACAGATACGCAGTATTTT. Amino acid sequence: CASSLRLAGAFSTDTQYF.

The chain is built from TRBV5-1 and TRBJ2-3; 15 positions agree with TRBD2. CDR3 length: 16 residues. J lost 6 bases, V lost 3 bases, and 5 bases had no gene match. From germline, CDR1 is SGHRS and CDR2 YFSETQ. CDR3 coding DNA: TGCGCCAGCAGCTCCGGACTAGCGGGAGGGTTGGATACGCAGTATTTT. Amino acids: CASSSGLAGGLDTQYF.

The chain employs TRBV13 and TRBJ2-4; D is perhaps TRBD2 (6 bases). The germline V gene has CDR1 PRHDT and CDR2 FYEKMQ (reference sequence). The CDR3 contains 15 residues. Deletions cut 0 bases from V and 5 bases from J, with 11 bases between. CDR3 region: CASSLGPGEENIQYF. CDR3 DNA sequence: TGTGCCAGCAGCTTAGGCCCCGGGGAGGAAAACATTCAGTACTTC.

The genes are TRBV11-2 and TRBJ1-1; D call uncertain. The germline CDR1 and CDR2 sequences are SGHAT and FQNNGV. The CDR3 contains 13 residues. V lost 3 bases and J lost 1, with 6 bases in between. Here the CDR3 DNA reads TGTGCCAGCAGCTTTGGCCAGAACACTGAAGCTTTCTTT. It encodes CASSFGQNTEAFF. The variable domain in full, with the rest retrieved from reference TRBV11-2 and TRBJ1-1, is EAGVAQSPRYKIIEKRQSVAFWCNPISGHATLYWYQQILGQGPKLLIQFQNNGVVDDSQLPKDRFSAERLKGVDSTLKIQPAKLEDSAVYLCASSFGQNTEAFFGQGTRLTVV.

This clone has a handful of counts. The chain recombines TRBV19 with TRBJ2-7; 9 nucleotides align to TRBD2. This CDR3 has 13 residues. In germline, CDR1 is LNHDA, CDR2 SQIVND (reference sequence). V shed 3 bases and J 7 bases; nucleotides not matched to a gene: 4. The CDR3 region has the DNA TGTGCCAGTAGTATTGCTAGCGGGGCGGAGCAGTACTTC. It translates to CASSIASGAEQYF.

This clone has only a few counts. This CDR3 reads CASSLKGAANPNEKLFF. CDR3 DNA sequence: TGTGCCAGCAGCTTAAAAGGGGCAGCGAACCCTAATGAAAAACTGTTTTTT. The chain recombines TRBV11-2 with TRBJ1-4; possible D gene TRBD1, 5 bases. The V gene's germline CDR1 is SGHAT and CDR2 FQNNGV. The CDR3 is made up of 17 amino acids. Trimming removed 2 bases from V and 3 bases from J, with 16 bases in between.

This clone was observed a single time. The chain combines TRBV27 with TRBJ2-1; 8 bases are shared with TRBD1. CDR3 size: 15 residues. CDR1 and CDR2 (germline): MNHEY, SMNVEV (reference sequence). V lost 5 bases, J lost 0 bases, and 3 bases stayed unmatched. This CDR3 reads CASSPDRGSYNEQFF. The CDR3 nucleotides are TGTGCCAGCAGTCCTGACAGGGGCTCCTACAATGAGCAGTTCTTC.

This chain joins TRBV7-9 and TRBJ2-7; D not resolved. The CDR3 runs to 15 residues. V dropped 5 bases and J dropped 3 bases, with 17 bases sitting between them. The germline V gene encodes CDR1 SEHNR and CDR2 FQNEAQ (reference sequence). The CDR3 DNA reads TGTGCCAGCAGCCCTCAACTTATGTCCAACTACGAGCAGTACTTC. Translation: CASSPQLMSNYEQYF.

The CDR3 spells CATQKGQGFSTGELFF. The CDR3 DNA is TGTGCCACCCAGAAGGGACAGGGGTTTTCCACCGGGGAGCTGTTTTTT. The chain couples TRBV19 to TRBJ2-2, with TRBD1 identical over 10 bases. The CDR3 totals 16 residues. Germline loops: CDR1 LNHDA, CDR2 SQIVND (reference sequence). V was pared by 10 bases and J by 4 bases, with 12 bases of the junction left unmatched.

The chain links TRBV19 to TRBJ2-7, with TRBD2 identical over 10 bases. The CDR3 has 16 amino acids. J lost 1 base, V lost 5 bases, and 8 bases had no gene match. CDR1 is LNHDA and CDR2 is SQIVND in the germline V gene (reference sequence). The CDR3 DNA follows: TGTGCCAGTAGTGCCACTAGCGGGATCCCTTCCTACGAGCAGTACTTC. As protein: CASSATSGIPSYEQYF.

This chain connects TRBV4-1 to TRBJ1-1, with TRBD1 as a possible D gene (6 bases). The V and J ends lost 1 base and 1 base respectively, with 13 bases between them. Germline CDR1 is MGHRA and CDR2 is YSYEKL. The CDR3 is 16 residues long. Here the CDR3 reads CASSQGGGVGNTEAFF. The CDR3 DNA reads as TGCGCCAGCAGCCAAGGTGGGGGCGTAGGGAACACTGAAGCTTTCTTT.

This clone was seen only once. This chain connects TRBV7-5 to TRBJ2-7; TRBD2 is the table's D call and was not checked against the DNA. TRBV7-5 is designated a pseudogene. This CDR3 contains 14 residues. CDR3 nucleotides: TGTGTCAGAAGCTTCAAAAGCGGGTTCTACGAGCAGTACTTC. It encodes CVRSFKSGFYEQYF.

This clone was recorded only once. Other nucleotide sequences from this sample produce the same CDR3. This rearrangement joins TRBV5-4 to TRBJ1-5; tentative D call: TRBD1 (6 bases). V lost 0 bases to trimming and J lost 2 bases, with 6 bases between them. This CDR3 has 14 amino acids. Germline CDR1 is SGHNT and CDR2 is YYREEE (reference sequence). The CDR3 nucleotides are TGTGCCAGCAGCTTGGACAGGGGCAATCAGCCCCAGCATTTT. Residues: CASSLDRGNQPQHF.

V is TRBV5-1 and J is TRBJ2-3, with 9 bases lining up with TRBD2. The CDR3 is made up of 15 amino acids. The germline CDR1 and CDR2 sequences are SGHRS and YFSETQ. Trimming at V came to 2 bases and at J to 3 bases, leaving 4 bases not matched to a gene. The CDR3 region is CASSFLAGKTDTQYF. CDR3 nucleotide sequence: TGCGCCAGCAGCTTCCTAGCGGGGAAGACAGATACGCAGTATTTT.